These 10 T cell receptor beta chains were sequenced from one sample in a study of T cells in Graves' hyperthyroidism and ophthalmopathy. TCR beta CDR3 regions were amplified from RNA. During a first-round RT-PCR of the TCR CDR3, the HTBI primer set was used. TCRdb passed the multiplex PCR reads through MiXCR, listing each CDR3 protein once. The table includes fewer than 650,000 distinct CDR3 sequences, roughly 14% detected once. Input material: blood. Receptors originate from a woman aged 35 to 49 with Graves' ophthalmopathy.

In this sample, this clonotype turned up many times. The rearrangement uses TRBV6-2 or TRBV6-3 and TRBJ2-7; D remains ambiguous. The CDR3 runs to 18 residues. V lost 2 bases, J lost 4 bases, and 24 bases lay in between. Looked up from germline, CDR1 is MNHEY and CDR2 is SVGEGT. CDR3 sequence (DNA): TGTGCCAGCAGTTACCCACACCTGTCGAACTCTCCCGCGTACGAGCAGTACTTC. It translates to CASSYPHLSNSPAYEQYF.

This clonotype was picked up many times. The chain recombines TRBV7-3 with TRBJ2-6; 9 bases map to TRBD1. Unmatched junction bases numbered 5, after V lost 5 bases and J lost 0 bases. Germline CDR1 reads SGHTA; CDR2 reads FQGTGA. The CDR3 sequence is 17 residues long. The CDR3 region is CASSRDRAPSGANVLTF. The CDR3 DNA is TGTGCCAGCAGCCGGGACAGGGCCCCCTCTGGGGCCAACGTCCTGACTTTC.

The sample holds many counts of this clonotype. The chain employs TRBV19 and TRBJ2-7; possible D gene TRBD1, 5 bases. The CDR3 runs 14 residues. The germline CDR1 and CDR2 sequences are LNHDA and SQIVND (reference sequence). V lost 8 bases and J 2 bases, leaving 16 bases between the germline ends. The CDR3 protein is CASRMGHVPYEQYF. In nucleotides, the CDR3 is TGTGCCAGTCGGATGGGGCACGTCCCCTACGAGCAGTACTTC.

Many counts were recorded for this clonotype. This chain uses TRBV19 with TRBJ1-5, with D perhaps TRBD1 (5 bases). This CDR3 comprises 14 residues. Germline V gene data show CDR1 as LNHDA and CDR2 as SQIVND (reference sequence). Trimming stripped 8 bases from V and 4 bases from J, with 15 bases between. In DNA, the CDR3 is TGTGCCAGTTTCCCGGGGGAGGGTAATCAGCCCCAGCATTTT. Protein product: CASFPGEGNQPQHF.

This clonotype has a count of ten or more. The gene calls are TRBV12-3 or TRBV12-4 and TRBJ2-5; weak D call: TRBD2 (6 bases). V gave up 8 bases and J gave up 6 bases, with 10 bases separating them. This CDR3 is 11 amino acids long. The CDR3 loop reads CASALAQTQYF. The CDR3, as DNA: TGTGCCAGCGCGCTAGCGCAGACCCAGTACTTC.

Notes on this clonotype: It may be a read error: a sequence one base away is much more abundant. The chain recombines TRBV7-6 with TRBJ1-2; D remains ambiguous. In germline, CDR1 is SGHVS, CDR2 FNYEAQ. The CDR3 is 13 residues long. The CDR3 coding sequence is TGTGCCAACAGCTTAAGCATCTGGGAGTCGTACACCTTC. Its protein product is CANSLSIWESYTF.

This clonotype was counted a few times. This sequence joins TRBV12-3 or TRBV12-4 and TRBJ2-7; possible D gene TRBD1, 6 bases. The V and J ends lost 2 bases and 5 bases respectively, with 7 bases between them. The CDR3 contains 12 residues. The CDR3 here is CASSLYRDEQYF. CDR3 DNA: TGTGCCAGCAGTTTATACAGGGACGAGCAGTACTTC.

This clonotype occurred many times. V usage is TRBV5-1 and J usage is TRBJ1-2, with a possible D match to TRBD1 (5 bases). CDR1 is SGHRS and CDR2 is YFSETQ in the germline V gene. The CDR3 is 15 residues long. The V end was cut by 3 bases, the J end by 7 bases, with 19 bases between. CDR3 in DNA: TGCGCCAGCAGCTCCGCGGGGGAGCTACTAAGTGGCTACACCTTC. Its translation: CASSSAGELLSGYTF. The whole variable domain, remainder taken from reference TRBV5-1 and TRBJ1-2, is KAGVTQTPRYLIKTRGQQVTLSCSPISGHRSVSWYQQTPGQGLQFLFEYFSETQRNKGNFPGRFSGRQFSNSRSEMNVSTLELGDSALYLCASSSAGELLSGYTFGSGTRLTVV.

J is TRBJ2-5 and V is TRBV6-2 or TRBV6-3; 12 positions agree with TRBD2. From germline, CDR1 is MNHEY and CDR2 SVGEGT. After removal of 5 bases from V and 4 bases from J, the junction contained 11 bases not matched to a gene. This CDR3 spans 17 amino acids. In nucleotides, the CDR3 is TGTGCCAGCAGTCTCGGTGGGACTAGCGGGCCCCTAGAGACCCAGTACTTC. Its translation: CASSLGGTSGPLETQYF.

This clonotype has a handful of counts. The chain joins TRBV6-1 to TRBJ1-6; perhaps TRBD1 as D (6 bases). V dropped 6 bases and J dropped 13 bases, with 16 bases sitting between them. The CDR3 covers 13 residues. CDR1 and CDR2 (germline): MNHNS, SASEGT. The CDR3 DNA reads TGTGCCAGCAGCAACGAAAGGGGGGTTCCCCTCCACTTT. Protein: CASSNERGVPLHF.